The T cell receptor beta chain described here comes from a study of T cells in localized non-small cell lung cancer. Study findings and constraints: The study found T cell clonality highest in uninvolved adjacent lung, above tumor. Density of T cells in blood, when higher, went with longer overall survival. Out of the top 100 tumor clones, a median approximately 50 were seen in adjacent lung.

Assay used: immunoSEQ multiplex PCR; TCRdb lists only in-frame clones, some missing. Here the sample spans some 1,600 clones, approximately 20% being singletons. Germline lookup yields CDR1 MNHGY and CDR2 SAAAGT. The CDR3 sequence is 16 residues long. V dropped 6 bases and J dropped 1 base, with 18 bases sitting between them. A note on this clone: Its antigen remains unidentified.

The sample in question was lung tumor tissue, obtained before any cancer treatment. The origin of this receptor is a man aged 35 to 69 with stage III squamous cell lung carcinoma. This chain connects TRBV6-8 to TRBJ1-1; D ambiguous. The CDR3 is CASRPRTELRNTEAFF. In DNA form, the CDR3 reads TGTGCCAGCAGACCAAGGACCGAGCTTAGGAACACTGAAGCTTTCTTT.